The next 17 T cell receptor beta chains were all read from a single sample in a study of spatial heterogeneity in lung cancer. Time point described: sample taken at primary tumor resection. Unsorted tumor, nontumor lung tissue or cryopreserved PBMC supplied the whole RNA. TCRdb reanalysed the 5' RACE reads using MiXCR and keeps one entry per CDR3 protein. The sample has about 12,000 distinct CDR3 sequences; approximately 6.2% are singletons. The sequences come from normal lung tissue next to the tumor, collected at surgery. Source of these receptors: a male donor with early-stage non-small cell lung cancer.

This clonotype was detected ten times or more. This beta chain represents an off-target read in a library built for alpha chains; its size is of limited meaning. This sequence joins TRBV9 and TRBJ1-4, with TRBD1 as a possible D gene (6 bases). This CDR3 region has 14 residues. The V gene lost 0 bases and the J gene lost 5 bases, with 8 bases spanning the gap. Germline V gene data show CDR1 as SGDLS and CDR2 as YYNGEE. The CDR3 coding sequence is TGTGCCAGCAGCGTAGGGACAGAGAATGAAAAACTGTTTTTT. It is translated as CASSVGTENEKLFF.

Comment on this clonotype: Within a library made for alpha chains, this beta chain is off target, and its count is uninformative. This chain uses TRBV4-3 with TRBJ1-1; maybe TRBD1 (6 bases). Germline values: CDR1 LGHNA, CDR2 YSLEER. The CDR3 loop spans 16 amino acids. V was trimmed by 6 bases and J by 6 bases, leaving 23 bases between them. The DNA of the CDR3 is TGCGCCAGCAGTCTATTACGACAGGTCCATCTACCTGAAGCTTTCTTT. It codes for CASSLLRQVHLPEAFF.

This clonotype was seen many times. This beta chain is off target for a library built for alpha chains, so its abundance means little. This chain connects TRBV9 to TRBJ2-2, with 8 nucleotides matching TRBD1. CDR3 length: 19 residues. V lost 0 bases to trimming and J lost 0 bases; unmatched junction nucleotides: 10. Looked up from germline, CDR1 is SGDLS and CDR2 is YYNGEE. The CDR3 DNA sequence: TGTGCCAGCAGCGTAGTGCCAGGGGGCCGGAACCCGAACACCGGGGAGCTGTTTTTT. This gives the protein CASSVVPGGRNPNTGELFF.

This clonotype was seen repeatedly, ten times or more. This beta chain came through as a stray read in a library set up for alpha chains, and its size says little. J is TRBJ2-3 and V is TRBV20-1; 10 nucleotides match TRBD2. Germline CDR1 reads DFQATT; CDR2 reads SNEGSKA (reference sequence). V lost 4 bases, J lost 1 base, and 5 bases stayed unmatched. This CDR3 has 15 residues. The CDR3 protein is CSANPSGSRTDTQYF. CDR3 sequence (DNA): TGCAGTGCTAACCCTAGCGGGAGTCGCACAGATACGCAGTATTTT.

To note about this clonotype: This beta chain is off target for a library built for alpha chains, so its abundance means little. The J gene is TRBJ1-1, the V gene TRBV6-5, with TRBD1 matching 10 bases. Per the germline V gene, CDR1 is MNHEY and CDR2 is SVGAGI. This CDR3 has 14 amino acids. J lost 5 bases, V lost 4 bases, and 4 bases had no gene match. The CDR3 is CASSSTGGRTEAFF. In nucleotides, the CDR3 is TGTGCCAGCAGTTCGACAGGGGGCCGGACTGAAGCTTTCTTT.

The sample holds many counts of this clonotype. Being off target in a library aimed at alpha chains, this beta chain has a size of little meaning. This chain joins TRBV12-3 or TRBV12-4 and TRBJ2-3; D remains unclear. Trimming shortened V by 0 bases and J by 1 base, and 11 bases separated the two germline ends. CDR3 size: 16 residues. CDR3 loop: CASSLAPATRTDTQYF. The CDR3 coding sequence is TGTGCCAGCAGTTTAGCGCCAGCGACCCGCACAGATACGCAGTATTTT.

This clonotype occurred many times. The junction departs from the called germline gene at one end, perhaps through a read error. This beta chain appears as a stray read in a library generated for alpha chains; its size is not informative. The chain has TRBV5-6 and TRBJ2-2, with D possibly being TRBD1 (6 bases). Per the germline V gene, CDR1 is SGHDT and CDR2 is YYEEEE. The CDR3 is 16 residues long. The DNA of the CDR3 is TGTGCCAGCAACTCCTACAGGGTTGGGATCACCGGGAAGCTGTTTTTT. As protein: CASNSYRVGITGKLFF.

This clonotype occurred many times. This beta chain lies outside the target of a library built for alpha chains; its clone size means little. The chain joins TRBV11-2 to TRBJ2-2; D remains ambiguous. Germline V gene lookup returns CDR1 SGHAT and CDR2 FQNNGV. The CDR3 totals 12 residues. The V end lost 8 bases, the J end lost 1 base, and 5 bases lay between the germline ends. CDR3 protein: CASERNTGELFF. Written as DNA, the CDR3 is TGTGCCAGCGAGCGGAACACCGGGGAGCTGTTTTTT.

Of note for this clonotype: Found in a library prepared for alpha chains, this beta chain is an off-target read, and its abundance has little meaning. The genes are TRBV30 and TRBJ2-7; D unclear. The CDR3 is 12 amino acids. Trimming removed 3 bases at V and 4 bases at J, with 10 bases between. Germline-derived CDR1 and CDR2 are GTSNPN and SVGIG (reference sequence). CDR3 sequence (DNA): TGTGCCTGGAGGAGGAGACCATACGAGCAGTACTTC. Translating it yields CAWRRRPYEQYF.

This clonotype was seen repeatedly, ten times or more. Little can be read into the size of this beta chain, an off-target read in a library designed for alpha chains. The chain employs TRBV29-1 and TRBJ1-6; a weak D match, TRBD1 (5 bases). The V end lost 6 bases, the J end lost 10 bases, and 22 bases lay between the germline ends. Germline V CDR1 and CDR2: SQVTM, ANQGSEA. The CDR3 consists of 15 residues. The CDR3: CSVHPPDKEGSPLHF. As DNA, the CDR3 is TGCAGCGTACACCCCCCGGACAAAGAGGGCTCACCCCTCCACTTT.

This clonotype occurred many times. Because the library targeted alpha chains, this beta chain is an off-target read whose size means little. The J gene is TRBJ1-4, the V gene TRBV4-1, with D hard to call. CDR3 length: 11 amino acids. Germline V CDR1 and CDR2: MGHRA, YSYEKL. With 4 bases removed from V and 8 bases from J, the gap between germline ends came to 5 bases. The CDR3 bases are TGCGCCAGCAGCCGTGGAGAAAAACTGTTTTTT. This gives the protein CASSRGEKLFF.

This clonotype was recorded at least ten times. The size of this beta chain means little, since it is a stray read in a library made for alpha chains. V usage is TRBV21-1 and J usage is TRBJ1-1. TRBV21-1 is an annotated pseudogene. The CDR3 covers 16 residues. The CDR3 DNA follows: TGTGCCAGCAGCAAACCGCGGACCTACTCCGAAACTGAAGCTTTCTTT. Encoded protein: CASSKPRTYSETEAFF.

On this clonotype: This beta chain lies outside the target of a library built for alpha chains; its clone size means little. CDR3 protein: CSASQPGTEQFF. CDR3 coding DNA: TGCAGTGCTAGTCAGCCCGGGACCGAGCAGTTCTTC. This chain links TRBV20-1 with TRBJ2-1; D possibly uses TRBD1 or TRBD2 (5 bases each). This CDR3 has 12 amino acids. V was trimmed by 3 bases and J by 10 bases, leaving 13 bases between them. Germline loops: CDR1 DFQATT, CDR2 SNEGSKA (reference sequence).

Many counts were recorded for this clonotype. The library was prepared for alpha chains; this beta chain is a stray read, so its frequency means little. The rearrangement uses TRBV10-1 and TRBJ2-7; 9 nucleotides agree with TRBD1. The CDR3 consists of 16 residues. The J segment lost 2 bases and the V segment lost 5 bases, leaving 10 bases of the junction unmatched. Germline V lookup: CDR1 WNHNN, CDR2 SYGVQD (reference sequence). The CDR3 sequence: CASSSGQGRSPYEQYF. CDR3 bases: TGCGCCAGCAGTTCGGGACAGGGAAGGTCGCCCTACGAGCAGTACTTC.

This clonotype was recorded a few times. A much larger clone is a single base away; this may be a read error. Found in a library prepared for alpha chains, this beta chain is an off-target read, and its abundance has little meaning. The gene calls are TRBV2 and TRBJ1-5, with D unclear. This CDR3 has 14 residues. Between the trimmed V and J ends, which lost 3 bases and 0 bases, there was a span of 6 bases. Germline loops: CDR1 SNHLY, CDR2 FYNNEI. The CDR3 loop reads CASSEEYSNQPQHF. CDR3 in DNA: TGTGCCAGCAGTGAGGAGTATAGCAATCAGCCCCAGCATTTT. The full variable domain, rest sourced from reference TRBV2 and TRBJ1-5, is EPEVTQTPSHQVTQMGQEVILRCVPISNHLYFYWYRQILGQKVEFLVSFYNNEISEKSEIFDDQFSVERPDGSNFTLKIRSTKLEDSAMYFCASSEEYSNQPQHFGDGTRLSIL.

By sample share, this clonotype is medium-sized. This beta chain was picked up by a library intended for alpha chains and is off target, so its count carries little meaning. The chain links TRBV6-2 or TRBV6-3 to TRBJ1-2; a possible D gene is TRBD1 (6 bases). Trimming took 2 bases from V and 2 from J, leaving 6 bases between them. The germline V gene encodes CDR1 MNHEY and CDR2 SVGEGT. This CDR3 region has 13 residues. The CDR3 is CASSYDRNYGYTF. The CDR3 nucleotides read TGTGCCAGCAGTTACGACAGGAACTATGGCTACACCTTC.

A few counts support this clonotype. Within a library made for alpha chains, this beta chain is off target, and its count is uninformative. The CDR3 coding sequence is TGTGCCAGCAGTTGGACAACTAACACTGAAGCTTTCTTT. It yields the protein CASSWTTNTEAFF. The rearrangement links TRBV6-2 or TRBV6-3 to TRBJ1-1; tentative D call: TRBD1 (5 bases). Trimming removed 4 bases from V and 2 bases from J, with 8 bases in between. In germline, CDR1 is MNHEY, CDR2 SVGEGT. The CDR3 totals 13 residues.